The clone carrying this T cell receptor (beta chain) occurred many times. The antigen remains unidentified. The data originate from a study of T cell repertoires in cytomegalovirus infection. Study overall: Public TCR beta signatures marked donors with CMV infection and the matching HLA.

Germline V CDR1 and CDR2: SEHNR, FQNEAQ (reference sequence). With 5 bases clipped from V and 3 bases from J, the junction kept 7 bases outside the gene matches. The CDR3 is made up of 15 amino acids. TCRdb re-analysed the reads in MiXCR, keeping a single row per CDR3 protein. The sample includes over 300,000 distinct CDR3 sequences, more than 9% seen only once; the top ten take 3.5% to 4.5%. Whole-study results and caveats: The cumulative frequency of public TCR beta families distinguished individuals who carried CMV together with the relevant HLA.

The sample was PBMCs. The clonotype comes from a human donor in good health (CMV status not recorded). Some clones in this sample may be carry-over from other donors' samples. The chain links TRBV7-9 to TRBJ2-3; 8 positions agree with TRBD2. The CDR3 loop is CASSSSGMATDTQYF. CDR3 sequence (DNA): TGTGCCAGCAGCAGTAGCGGGATGGCGACAGATACGCAGTATTTT.